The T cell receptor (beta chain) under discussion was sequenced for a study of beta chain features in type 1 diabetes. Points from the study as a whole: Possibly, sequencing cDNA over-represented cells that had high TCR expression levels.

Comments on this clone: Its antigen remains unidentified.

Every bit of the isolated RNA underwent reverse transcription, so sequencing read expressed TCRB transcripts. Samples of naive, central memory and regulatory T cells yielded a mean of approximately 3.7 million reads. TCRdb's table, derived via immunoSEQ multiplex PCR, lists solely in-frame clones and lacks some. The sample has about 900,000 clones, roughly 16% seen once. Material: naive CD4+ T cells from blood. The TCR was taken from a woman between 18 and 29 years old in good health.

DNA of the CDR3: TGTGCCACCAGCATAAACCAGGGCTACGAGCAGTACTTC. Its protein is CATSINQGYEQYF. This chain links TRBV15 with TRBJ2-7, with D tentatively TRBD1 (5 bases). This CDR3 spans 13 amino acids. Germline V gives CDR1 LNHNV, CDR2 YYDKDF (reference sequence). Trimming pared 4 bases from V and 3 bases from J, leaving 10 bases between. The complete variable domain, with remaining parts taken from reference TRBV15 and TRBJ2-7, reads DAMVIQNPRYQVTQFGKPVTLSCSQTLNHNVMYWYQQKSSQAPKLLFHYYDKDFNNEADTPDNFQSRRPNTSFCFLDIRSPGLGDTAMYLCATSINQGYEQYFGPGTRLTVT.